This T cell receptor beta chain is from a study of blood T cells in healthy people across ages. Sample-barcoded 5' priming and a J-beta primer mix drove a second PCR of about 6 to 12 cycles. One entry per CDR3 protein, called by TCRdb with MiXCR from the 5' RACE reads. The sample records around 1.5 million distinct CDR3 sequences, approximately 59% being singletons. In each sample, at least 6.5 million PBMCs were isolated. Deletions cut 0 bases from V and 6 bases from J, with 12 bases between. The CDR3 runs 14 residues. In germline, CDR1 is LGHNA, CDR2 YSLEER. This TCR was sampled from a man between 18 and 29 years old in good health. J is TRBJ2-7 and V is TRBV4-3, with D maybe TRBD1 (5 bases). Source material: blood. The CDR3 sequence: CASSQDLSRGEQYF. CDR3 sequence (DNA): TGCGCCAGCAGCCAAGACTTAAGTAGGGGCGAGCAGTACTTC.